This T cell receptor beta chain was captured by sequencing in a study of tumor and adjacent non-tumor tissue in lung cancer. About the study: Some 4.1 million productive TCRbeta reads were obtained per sample on average.

This clonotype was counted a single time. Its antigen is still unknown. The template was RNA from unsorted bulk tissue. The germline V gene has CDR1 MNHNY and CDR2 SVGAGI (reference sequence). This CDR3 contains 14 residues. The V gene lost 6 bases and the J gene lost 11 bases, with 22 bases spanning the gap. Study-wide results and caveats: Normal lung showed higher cumulative top 100 clone frequency than tumor. Significantly higher TCR diversity was found in tumor than normal lung.

TCRbeta libraries were built with three rounds of nested PCR, modified from ARM-PCR. Each CDR3 protein gets one entry after TCRdb re-called the multiplex PCR reads with MiXCR. The repertoire holds fewer than 120,000 distinct CDR3 sequences, with 84% as singletons. The chain uses TRBV6-6 and TRBJ1-2, with D possibly matching TRBD1 (5 bases). Sequenced input: lung tumor tissue. This sequence was found in a man aged 70 or older with non-small cell lung cancer. The CDR3 loop reads CASRGQGSIDVYTF. The DNA of the CDR3 is TGTGCCAGCAGAGGGCAGGGATCCATTGATGTGTACACCTTC.